Sequencing of this T cell receptor (beta chain) was carried out in a study of shared clonotypes between healthy human individuals. Study at large: CD4 naive cells filled three plates per donor, CD4 memory three, CD8 naive two and CD8 memory one. Study conclusions and caveats: Shared clonotypes: about 4.6% naive CD4, roughly 4% naive CD8, about 2.4% memory CD4, under 0.45% memory CD8. The authors sampled blood alone, and tissue repertoires likely differ.

About this clone: What it recognizes is unknown.

The assay ran at deep level. Assay used: immunoSEQ multiplex PCR; TCRdb lists only in-frame clones, some missing. This sample carries under 1,100,000 clones, about 75% of them seen once, and the ten largest clones take roughly 1.4%. What was sequenced was memory CD4+ T cells sorted from blood. The subset is: CD45RA-negative fraction. This sequence originates from a man aged 18 to 35 in good health.

CDR3 in amino acids: CSAKLIGYTF. The DNA of the CDR3 is TGCAGTGCTAAACTAATTGGCTACACCTTC. V usage is TRBV20-1 and J usage is TRBJ1-2; D gene ambiguous. CDR1 is DFQATT, CDR2 SNEGSKA, per germline (reference sequence). CDR3 length: 10 amino acids. Between the trimmed V and J ends, which lost 4 bases and 7 bases, there was a span of 7 bases.